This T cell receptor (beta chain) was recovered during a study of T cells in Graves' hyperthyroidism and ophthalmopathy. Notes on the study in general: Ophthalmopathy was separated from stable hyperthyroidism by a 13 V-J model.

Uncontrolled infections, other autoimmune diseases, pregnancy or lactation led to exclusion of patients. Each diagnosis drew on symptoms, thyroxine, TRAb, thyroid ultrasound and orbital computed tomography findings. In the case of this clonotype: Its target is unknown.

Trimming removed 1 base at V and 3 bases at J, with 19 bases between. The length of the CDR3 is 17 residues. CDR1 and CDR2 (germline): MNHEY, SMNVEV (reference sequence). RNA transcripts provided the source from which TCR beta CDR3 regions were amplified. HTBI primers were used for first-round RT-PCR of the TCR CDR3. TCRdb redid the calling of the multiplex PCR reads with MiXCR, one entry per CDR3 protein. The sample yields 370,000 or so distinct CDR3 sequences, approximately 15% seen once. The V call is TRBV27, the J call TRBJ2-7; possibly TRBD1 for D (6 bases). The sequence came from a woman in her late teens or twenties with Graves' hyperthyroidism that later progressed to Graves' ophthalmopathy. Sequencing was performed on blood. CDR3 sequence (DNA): TGTGCCAGCAGTTTATTCGGCCCGCAGGGGAACTACTACGAGCAGTACTTC. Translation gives CASSLFGPQGNYYEQYF.